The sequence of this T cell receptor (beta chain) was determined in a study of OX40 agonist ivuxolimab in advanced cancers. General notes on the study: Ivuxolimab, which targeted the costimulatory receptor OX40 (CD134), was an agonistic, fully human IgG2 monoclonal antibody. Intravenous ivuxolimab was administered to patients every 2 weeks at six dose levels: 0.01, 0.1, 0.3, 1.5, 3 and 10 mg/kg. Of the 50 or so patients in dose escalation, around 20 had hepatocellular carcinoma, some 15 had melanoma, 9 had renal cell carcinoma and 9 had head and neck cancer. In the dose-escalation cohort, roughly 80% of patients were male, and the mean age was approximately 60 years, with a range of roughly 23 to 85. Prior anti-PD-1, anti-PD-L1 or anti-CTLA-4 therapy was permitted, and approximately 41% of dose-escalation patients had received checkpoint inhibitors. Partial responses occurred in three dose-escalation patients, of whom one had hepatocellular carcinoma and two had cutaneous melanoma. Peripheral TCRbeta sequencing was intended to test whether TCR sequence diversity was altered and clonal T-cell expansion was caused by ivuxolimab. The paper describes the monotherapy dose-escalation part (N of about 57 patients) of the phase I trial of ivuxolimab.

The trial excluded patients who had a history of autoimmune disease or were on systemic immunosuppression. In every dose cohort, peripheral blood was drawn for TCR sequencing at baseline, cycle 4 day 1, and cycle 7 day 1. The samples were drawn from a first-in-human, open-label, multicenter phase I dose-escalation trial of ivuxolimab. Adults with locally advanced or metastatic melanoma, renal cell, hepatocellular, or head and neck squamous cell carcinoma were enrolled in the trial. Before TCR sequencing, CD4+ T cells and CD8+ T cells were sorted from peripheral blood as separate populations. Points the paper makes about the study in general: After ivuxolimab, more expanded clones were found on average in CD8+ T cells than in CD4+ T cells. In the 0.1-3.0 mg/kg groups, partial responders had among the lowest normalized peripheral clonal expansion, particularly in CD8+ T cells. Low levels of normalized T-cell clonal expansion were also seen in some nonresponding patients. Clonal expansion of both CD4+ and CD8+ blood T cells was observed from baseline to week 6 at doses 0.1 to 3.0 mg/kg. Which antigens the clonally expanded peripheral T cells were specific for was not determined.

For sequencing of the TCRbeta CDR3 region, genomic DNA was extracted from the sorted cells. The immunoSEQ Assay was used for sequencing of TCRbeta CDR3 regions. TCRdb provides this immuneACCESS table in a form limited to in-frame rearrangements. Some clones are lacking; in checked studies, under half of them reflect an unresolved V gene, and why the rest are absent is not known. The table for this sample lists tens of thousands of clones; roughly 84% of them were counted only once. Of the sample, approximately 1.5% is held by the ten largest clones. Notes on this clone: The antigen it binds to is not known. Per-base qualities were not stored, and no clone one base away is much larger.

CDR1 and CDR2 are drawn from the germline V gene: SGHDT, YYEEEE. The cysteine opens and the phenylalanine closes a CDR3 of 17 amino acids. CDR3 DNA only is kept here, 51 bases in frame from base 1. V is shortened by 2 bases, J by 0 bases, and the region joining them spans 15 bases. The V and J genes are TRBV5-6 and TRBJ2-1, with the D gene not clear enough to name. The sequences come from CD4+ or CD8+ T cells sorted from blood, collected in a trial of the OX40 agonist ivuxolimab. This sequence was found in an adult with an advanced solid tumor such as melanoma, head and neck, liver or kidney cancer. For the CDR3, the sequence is CASSLEVSPLSYNEQFF. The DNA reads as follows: TGTGCCAGCAGCTTAGAAGTCAGTCCTCTCTCCTACAATGAGCAGTTCTTC.